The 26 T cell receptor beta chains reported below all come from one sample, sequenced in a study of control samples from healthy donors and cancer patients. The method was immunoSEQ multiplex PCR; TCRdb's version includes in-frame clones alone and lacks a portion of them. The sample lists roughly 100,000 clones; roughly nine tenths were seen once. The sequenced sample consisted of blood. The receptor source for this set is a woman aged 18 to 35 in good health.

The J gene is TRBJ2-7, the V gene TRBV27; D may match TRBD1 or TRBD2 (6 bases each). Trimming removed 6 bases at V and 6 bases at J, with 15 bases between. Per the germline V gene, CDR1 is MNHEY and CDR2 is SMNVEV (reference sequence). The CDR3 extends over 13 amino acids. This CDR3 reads CASRRDTIPEQYF. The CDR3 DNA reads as TGTGCCAGCAGGCGGGACACCATTCCCGAGCAGTACTTC.

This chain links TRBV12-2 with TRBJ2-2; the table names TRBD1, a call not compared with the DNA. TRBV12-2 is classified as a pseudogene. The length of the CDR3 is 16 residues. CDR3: CASRLKGQPNTGELFF. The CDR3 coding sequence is TGTGCAAGTCGCTTAAAGGGACAGCCGAACACCGGGGAGCTGTTTTTT.

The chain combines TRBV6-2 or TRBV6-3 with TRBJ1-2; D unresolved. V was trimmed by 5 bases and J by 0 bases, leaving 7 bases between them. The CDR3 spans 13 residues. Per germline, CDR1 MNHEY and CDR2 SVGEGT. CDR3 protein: CASSRSANYGYTF. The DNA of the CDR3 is TGTGCCAGCAGTCGGTCAGCTAACTATGGCTACACCTTC.

CDR3 nucleotide sequence: TGTGCCAGCAGCTCACTCGGCCTAAGCACAGATACGCAGTATTTT. It codes for CASSSLGLSTDTQYF. The chain couples TRBV7-2 to TRBJ2-3; no clear D. CDR3 length: 15 amino acids. The V gene lost 4 bases and the J gene lost 0 bases, with 11 bases spanning the gap. Germline lookup yields CDR1 SGHTA and CDR2 FQGNSA.

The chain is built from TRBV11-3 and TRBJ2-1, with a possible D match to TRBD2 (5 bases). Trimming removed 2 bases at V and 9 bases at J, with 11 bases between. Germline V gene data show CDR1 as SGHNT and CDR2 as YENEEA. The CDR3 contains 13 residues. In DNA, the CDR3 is TGTGCCAGCAGCTTAACGCTCGGGGTTGAGCAGTTCTTC. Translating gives CASSLTLGVEQFF.

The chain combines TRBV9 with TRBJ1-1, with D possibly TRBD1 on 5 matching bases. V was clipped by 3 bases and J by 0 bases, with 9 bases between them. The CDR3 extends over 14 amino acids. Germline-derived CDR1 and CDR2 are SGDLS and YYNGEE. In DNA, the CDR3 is TGTGCCAGCAGCGCAACAGGAGTGAACACTGAAGCTTTCTTT. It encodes CASSATGVNTEAFF.

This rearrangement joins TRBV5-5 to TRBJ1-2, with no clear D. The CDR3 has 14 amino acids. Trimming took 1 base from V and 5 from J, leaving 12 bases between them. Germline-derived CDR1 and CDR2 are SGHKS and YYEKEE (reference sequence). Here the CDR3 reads CASSLREGGYGYTF. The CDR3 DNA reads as TGTGCCAGCAGCTTGAGGGAGGGTGGATATGGCTACACCTTC.

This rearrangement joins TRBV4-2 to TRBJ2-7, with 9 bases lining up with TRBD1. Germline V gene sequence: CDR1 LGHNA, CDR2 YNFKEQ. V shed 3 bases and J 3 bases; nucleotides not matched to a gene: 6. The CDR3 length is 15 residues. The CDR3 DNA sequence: TGTGCCAGCAGCCAGGCGTGGGACAGGGACTACGAGCAGTACTTC. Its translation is CASSQAWDRDYEQYF.

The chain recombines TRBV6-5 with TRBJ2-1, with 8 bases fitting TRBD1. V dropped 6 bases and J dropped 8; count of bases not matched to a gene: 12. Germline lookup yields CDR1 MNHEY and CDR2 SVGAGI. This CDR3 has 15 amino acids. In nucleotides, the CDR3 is TGTGCCAGCAGCTACAGTCCCCAGGGGGCGGATGAGCAGTTCTTC. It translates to CASSYSPQGADEQFF.

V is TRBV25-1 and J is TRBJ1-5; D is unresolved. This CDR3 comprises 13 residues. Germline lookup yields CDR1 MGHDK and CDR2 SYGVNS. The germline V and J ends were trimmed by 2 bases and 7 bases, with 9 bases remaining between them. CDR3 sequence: CASSEGRGQPQHF. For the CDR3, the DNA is TGTGCCAGCAGTGAAGGGAGAGGGCAGCCCCAGCATTTT.

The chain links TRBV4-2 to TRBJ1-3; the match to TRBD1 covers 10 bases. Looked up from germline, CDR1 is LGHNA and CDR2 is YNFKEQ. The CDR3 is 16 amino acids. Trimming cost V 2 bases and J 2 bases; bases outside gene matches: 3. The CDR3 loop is CASSQTGQGTGNTIYF. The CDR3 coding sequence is TGTGCCAGCAGCCAAACGGGACAGGGGACTGGAAACACCATATATTTT.

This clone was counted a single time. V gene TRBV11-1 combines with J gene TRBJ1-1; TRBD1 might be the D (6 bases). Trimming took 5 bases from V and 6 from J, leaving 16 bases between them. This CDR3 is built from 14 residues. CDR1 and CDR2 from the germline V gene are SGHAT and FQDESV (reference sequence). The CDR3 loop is CASSRTTGFSEAFF. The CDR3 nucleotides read TGTGCCAGCAGCAGGACTACAGGGTTCTCTGAAGCTTTCTTT.

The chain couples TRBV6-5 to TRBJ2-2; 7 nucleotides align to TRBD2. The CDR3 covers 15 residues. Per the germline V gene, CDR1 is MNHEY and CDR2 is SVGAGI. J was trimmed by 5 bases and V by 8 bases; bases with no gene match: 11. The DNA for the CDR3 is TGTGCCAGCCAACCCCCAGGGAGGGTAACCGGGGAGCTGTTTTTT. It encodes CASQPPGRVTGELFF.

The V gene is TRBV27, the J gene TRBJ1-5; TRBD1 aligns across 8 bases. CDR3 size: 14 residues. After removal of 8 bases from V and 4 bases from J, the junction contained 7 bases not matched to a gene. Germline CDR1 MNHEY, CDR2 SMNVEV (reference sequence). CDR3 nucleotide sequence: TGTGCCAGCGGCGACAGGGGACAAAATCAGCCCCAGCATTTT. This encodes CASGDRGQNQPQHF.

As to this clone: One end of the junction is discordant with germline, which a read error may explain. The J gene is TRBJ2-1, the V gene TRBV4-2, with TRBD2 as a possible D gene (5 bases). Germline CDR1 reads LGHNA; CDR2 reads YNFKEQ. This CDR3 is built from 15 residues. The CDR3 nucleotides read TGTGCCAGCAGCCAAGATGGTAGCGTCCTCAATGGGCAGTTCTTC. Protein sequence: CASSQDGSVLNGQFF.

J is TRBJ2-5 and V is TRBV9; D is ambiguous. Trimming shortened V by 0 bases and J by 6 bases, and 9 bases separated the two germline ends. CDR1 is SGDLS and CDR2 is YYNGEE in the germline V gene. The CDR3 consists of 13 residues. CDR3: CASSVDSSKTQYF. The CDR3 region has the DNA TGTGCCAGCAGCGTAGACTCCTCGAAGACCCAGTACTTC.

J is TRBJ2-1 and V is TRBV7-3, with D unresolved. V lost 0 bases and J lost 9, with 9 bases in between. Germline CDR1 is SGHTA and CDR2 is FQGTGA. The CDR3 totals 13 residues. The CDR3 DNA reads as TGTGCCAGCAGCTTAACGGCTGGCGGTGAGCAGTTCTTC. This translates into CASSLTAGGEQFF.

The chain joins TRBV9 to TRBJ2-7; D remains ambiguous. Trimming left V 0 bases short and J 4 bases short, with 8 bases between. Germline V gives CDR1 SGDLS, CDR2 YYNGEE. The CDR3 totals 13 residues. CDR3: CASSVVGGYEQYF. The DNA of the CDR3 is TGTGCCAGCAGCGTAGTGGGTGGATACGAGCAGTACTTC.

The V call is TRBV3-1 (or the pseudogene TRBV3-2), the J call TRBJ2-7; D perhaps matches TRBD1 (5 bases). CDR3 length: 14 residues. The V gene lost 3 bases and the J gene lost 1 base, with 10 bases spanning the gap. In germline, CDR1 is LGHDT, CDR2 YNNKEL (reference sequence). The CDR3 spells CASSQATVSYEQYF. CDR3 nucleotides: TGTGCCAGCAGCCAGGCGACAGTTTCCTACGAGCAGTACTTC.

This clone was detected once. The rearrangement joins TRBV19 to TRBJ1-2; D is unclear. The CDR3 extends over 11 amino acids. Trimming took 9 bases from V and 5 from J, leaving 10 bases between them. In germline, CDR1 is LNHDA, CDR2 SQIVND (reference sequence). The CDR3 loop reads CASRRGYGYTF. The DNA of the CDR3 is TGTGCCAGCCGACGCGGTTATGGCTACACCTTC. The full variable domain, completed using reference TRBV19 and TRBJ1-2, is DGGITQSPKYLFRKEGQNVTLSCEQNLNHDAMYWYRQDPGQGLRLIYYSQIVNDFQKGDIAEGYSVSREKKESFPLTVTSAQKNPTAFYLCASRRGYGYTFGSGTRLTVV.

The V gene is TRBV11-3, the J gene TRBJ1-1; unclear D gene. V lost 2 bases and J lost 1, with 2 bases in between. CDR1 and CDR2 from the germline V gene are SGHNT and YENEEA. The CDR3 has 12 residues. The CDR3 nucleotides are TGTGCCAGCAGCTTATCGAACACTGAAGCTTTCTTT. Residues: CASSLSNTEAFF.

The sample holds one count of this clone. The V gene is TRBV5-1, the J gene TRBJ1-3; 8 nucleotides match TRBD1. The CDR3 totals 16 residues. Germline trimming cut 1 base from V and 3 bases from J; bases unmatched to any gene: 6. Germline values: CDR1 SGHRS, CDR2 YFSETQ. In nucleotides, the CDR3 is TGCGCCAGCAGCTTGAGCGGACAGGGTATTGGAAACACCATATATTTT. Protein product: CASSLSGQGIGNTIYF.

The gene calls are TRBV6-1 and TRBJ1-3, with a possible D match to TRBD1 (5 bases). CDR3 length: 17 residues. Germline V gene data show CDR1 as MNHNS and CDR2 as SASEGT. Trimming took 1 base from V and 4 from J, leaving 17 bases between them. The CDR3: CASSEVFTGLLGNTIYF. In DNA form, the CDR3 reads TGTGCCAGCAGTGAAGTCTTCACGGGACTCCTCGGAAACACCATATATTTT.

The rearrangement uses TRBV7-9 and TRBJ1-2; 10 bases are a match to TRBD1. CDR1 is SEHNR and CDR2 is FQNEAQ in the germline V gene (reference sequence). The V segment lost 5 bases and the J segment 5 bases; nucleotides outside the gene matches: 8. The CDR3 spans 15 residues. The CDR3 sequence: CASSQPGTGDYGYTF. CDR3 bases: TGTGCCAGCAGCCAACCCGGGACAGGGGATTATGGCTACACCTTC.

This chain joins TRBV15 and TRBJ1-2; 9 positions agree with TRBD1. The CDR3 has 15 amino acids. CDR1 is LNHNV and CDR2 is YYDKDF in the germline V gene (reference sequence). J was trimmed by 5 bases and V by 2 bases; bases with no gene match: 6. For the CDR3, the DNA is TGTGCCACCAGCAGAACAATGGGGACAGGGTATGGCTACACCTTC. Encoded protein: CATSRTMGTGYGYTF.

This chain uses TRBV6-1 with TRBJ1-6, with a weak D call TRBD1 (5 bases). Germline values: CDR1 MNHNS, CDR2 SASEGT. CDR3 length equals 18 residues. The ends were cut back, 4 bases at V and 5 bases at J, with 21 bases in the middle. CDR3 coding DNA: TGTGCCAGCAGTGGAGGGGCCGTCTTCGTATTGGATAATTCACCCCTCCACTTT. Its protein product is CASSGGAVFVLDNSPLHF.